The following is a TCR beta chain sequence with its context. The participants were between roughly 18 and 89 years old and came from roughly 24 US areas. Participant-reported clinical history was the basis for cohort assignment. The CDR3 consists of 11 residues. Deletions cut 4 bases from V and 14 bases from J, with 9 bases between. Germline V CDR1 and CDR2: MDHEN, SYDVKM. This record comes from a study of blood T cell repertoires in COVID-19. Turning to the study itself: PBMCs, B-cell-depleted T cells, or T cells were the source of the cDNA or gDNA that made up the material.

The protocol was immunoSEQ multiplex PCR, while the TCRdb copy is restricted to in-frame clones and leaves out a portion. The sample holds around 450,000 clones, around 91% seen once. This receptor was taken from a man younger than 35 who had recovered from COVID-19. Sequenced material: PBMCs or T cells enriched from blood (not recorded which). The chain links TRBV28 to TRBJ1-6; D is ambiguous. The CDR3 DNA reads TGTGCCAGCAGTTGGGCAGTGGCCCTCCACTTT. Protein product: CASSWAVALHF.